The 16 T cell receptor beta chains below come from one sample, sequenced in a study of patients and donors after allogeneic stem cell transplantation. TCRdb reanalysed the RT-PCR reads using MiXCR and keeps one entry per CDR3 protein. This table holds roughly 940,000 distinct CDR3 sequences, roughly 17% found once. The sequenced material came from blood, either unsorted or a sorted T cell fraction (not recorded which). These TCRs come from a human donor who was either an allogeneic HSCT recipient or a stem cell or donor lymphocyte infusion donor (not recorded which). It is not recorded whose cells these are; they may come from a transplant donor.

This chain links TRBV5-5 with TRBJ2-2; D remains ambiguous. Trimming removed 1 base from V and 0 bases from J, with 13 bases in between. The CDR3 is 17 amino acids. Germline V CDR1 and CDR2: SGHKS, YYEKEE (reference sequence). The CDR3 reads CASSLNPGRTNTGELFF. Written as DNA, the CDR3 is TGTGCCAGCAGCTTGAATCCGGGCCGGACGAACACCGGGGAGCTGTTTTTT.

V gene TRBV9 combines with J gene TRBJ2-2, with D possibly being TRBD2 (5 bases). Trimming pared 3 bases from V and 4 bases from J, leaving 10 bases between. The CDR3 is made up of 14 amino acids. The germline CDR1 and CDR2 sequences are SGDLS and YYNGEE. In DNA form, the CDR3 reads TGTGCCAGCAGCGAGAGGGCCGTCACCGGGGAGCTGTTTTTT. Protein product: CASSERAVTGELFF.

This clonotype was observed a handful of times. J is TRBJ2-5 and V is TRBV4-1; unclear D gene. The CDR3 runs to 13 residues. Germline CDR1 is MGHRA and CDR2 is YSYEKL. Trimming took off 5 bases at V and 5 bases at J, with 12 bases between the two ends. CDR3 nucleotides: TGCGCCAGCAGCTCCATCCTCGTTGAGACCCAGTACTTC. Translation gives CASSSILVETQYF.

This clonotype was detected a few times. The chain recombines TRBV4-3 with TRBJ1-2; D is undetermined. This CDR3 region has 15 residues. Germline CDR1 and CDR2: LGHNA and YSLEER. Trimming stripped 0 bases from V and 3 bases from J, with 11 bases between. The CDR3 nucleotides are TGCGCCAGCAGCCAAGATGGTGGCGTTGACTATGGCTACACCTTC. Translation gives CASSQDGGVDYGYTF.

This clonotype was counted a few times. The chain joins TRBV27 to TRBJ2-7, with TRBD2 identical over 8 bases. This CDR3 region has 15 residues. Unmatched junction bases numbered 4, after V lost 2 bases and J lost 1 base. The germline CDR1 and CDR2 sequences are MNHEY and SMNVEV (reference sequence). CDR3 amino acids: CASSLDSGNSYEQYF. The CDR3 DNA sequence: TGTGCCAGCAGTTTAGATAGCGGGAATTCCTACGAGCAGTACTTC.

This clonotype was picked up a small number of times. The chain uses TRBV5-6 and TRBJ1-5, with a possible D match to TRBD1 (5 bases). CDR1 is SGHDT, CDR2 YYEEEE, per germline. Trimming removed 3 bases from V and 0 bases from J, with 13 bases in between. This CDR3 region has 16 residues. The CDR3 bases are TGTGCCAGCAGCTACCGACAGATCCATAGCAATCAGCCCCAGCATTTT. Protein sequence: CASSYRQIHSNQPQHF. Full variable domain (rest looked up from reference TRBV5-6 and TRBJ1-5): DAGVTQSPTHLIKTRGQQVTLRCSPKSGHDTVSWYQQALGQGPQFIFQYYEEEERQRGNFPDRFSGHQFPNYSSELNVNALLLGDSALYLCASSYRQIHSNQPQHFGDGTRLSIL.

The gene calls are TRBV4-1 and TRBJ2-3, with TRBD2 as a possible D gene (5 bases). Trimming took 5 bases from V and 2 from J, leaving 14 bases between them. CDR1 is MGHRA, CDR2 YSYEKL, per germline. The CDR3 runs 15 residues. CDR3 loop: CASSYELANTDTQYF. CDR3 sequence (DNA): TGCGCCAGCAGCTACGAGTTAGCGAACACAGATACGCAGTATTTT.

The chain joins TRBV11-1 to TRBJ1-2, with no clear D. CDR3 length: 19 amino acids. From germline, CDR1 is SGHAT and CDR2 FQDESV (reference sequence). The ends were cut back, 6 bases at V and 5 bases at J, with 31 bases in the middle. Written as DNA, the CDR3 is TGTGCCAGCAGGTTCCCATCGCAAATGTCTAGCCCCGTGGAGTATGGCTACACCTTC. It specifies CASRFPSQMSSPVEYGYTF.

The V call is TRBV7-2, the J call TRBJ2-7; 11 bases align to TRBD2. Germline V gives CDR1 SGHTA, CDR2 FQGNSA. Trimming at V came to 4 bases and at J to 7 bases, leaving 15 bases not matched to a gene. The CDR3 runs 17 residues. The DNA for the CDR3 is TGTGCCAGCAGCTCCACCACCGTACTAGCGGGAGTCCGTGAGCAGTACTTC. The encoded protein is CASSSTTVLAGVREQYF.

The chain couples TRBV27 to TRBJ2-3; no clear D. The length of the CDR3 is 13 residues. Trimming pared 4 bases from V and 3 bases from J, leaving 8 bases between. Germline loops: CDR1 MNHEY, CDR2 SMNVEV (reference sequence). The CDR3 DNA reads TGTGCCAGCAGTTCGGATGTAACAGATACGCAGTATTTT. Its protein product is CASSSDVTDTQYF.

A remark on this clonotype: It may be a read error: a sequence one base away is much more abundant. The chain is built from TRBV12-3 or TRBV12-4 and TRBJ1-1; no reliable D call. The CDR3 is made up of 13 amino acids. V was cut by 2 bases and J by 5 bases, with 9 bases left in between. Here the CDR3 reads CASSLPGLTEAFF. Written as DNA, the CDR3 is TGTGCCAGCAGTTTACCCGGACTGACTGAAGCTTTCTTT.

The rearrangement links TRBV5-1 to TRBJ1-3; a possible D gene is TRBD1 (5 bases). This CDR3 comprises 17 residues. The V gene lost 6 bases and the J gene lost 0 bases, with 19 bases spanning the gap. Germline V CDR1 and CDR2: SGHRS, YFSETQ. The CDR3 spells CASKTDSARSSGNTIYF. DNA for the CDR3: TGCGCCAGCAAGACAGATTCGGCTAGAAGCTCTGGAAACACCATATATTTT.

There are many counts of this clonotype. The chain joins TRBV12-3 or TRBV12-4 to TRBJ2-3; 8 bases map to TRBD1. The V segment lost 9 bases and the J segment 4 bases; nucleotides outside the gene matches: 12. The CDR3 has 15 amino acids. CDR3 loop: CASYDSPGGPDTQYF. CDR3 DNA sequence: TGTGCCAGTTATGACTCCCCAGGGGGCCCAGATACGCAGTATTTT.

J is TRBJ2-1 and V is TRBV18; 8 nucleotides match TRBD2. The CDR3 loop spans 13 amino acids. CDR1 is KGHSH and CDR2 is LQKENI in the germline V gene. J was trimmed by 10 bases and V by 3 bases; bases with no gene match: 5. The CDR3 sequence is CASSPTSGEEQFF. The CDR3 DNA follows: TGTGCCAGCTCACCTACTAGCGGTGAAGAGCAGTTCTTC.

The rearrangement uses TRBV11-1 and TRBJ2-5; 10 bases are a match to TRBD1. The junction had 11 bases not matched to a gene; V was cut back by 5 bases and J by 2 bases. The CDR3 sequence is 17 residues long. From germline, CDR1 is SGHAT and CDR2 FQDESV (reference sequence). As DNA, the CDR3 is TGTGCCAGCAGCCCGATCGGGACAGGGGTCAGTCAAGAGACCCAGTACTTC. Amino acid sequence: CASSPIGTGVSQETQYF.

This clonotype came up a few times. One end of the junction varies from germline; a read error may be responsible. The V and J genes are TRBV7-7 and TRBJ2-5; D remains ambiguous. This CDR3 is 11 amino acids long. The V gene's germline CDR1 is SSHAT and CDR2 FNYEAQ (reference sequence). Here the CDR3 reads CASSTKGTQYF. The CDR3 bases are TGTGCTAGCAGTACAAAAGGGACCCAGTACTTC.